One sample yielded the 21 T cell receptor beta chains listed below, sequenced in a study of cytomegalovirus exposure and HLA in healthy donors. The PCR had 60 Vbeta and 13 Jbeta primers. Sequenced by immunoSEQ multiplex PCR; TCRdb stores in-frame clones only, minus some. Counted here are more than 150,000 clones, roughly 79% occurring once; the ten biggest clones make up 7%. Material for sequencing was PBMCs. Source of these receptors: a woman in her thirties or forties in good health and CMV-seropositive.

The CDR3 region has the DNA TGTGCCAGCTCACGGGACAGGGGGCGCGGAGAGACCCAGTACTTC. Translation: CASSRDRGRGETQYF. The chain recombines TRBV18 with TRBJ2-5; TRBD1 matches at 12 bases. The junction had 4 bases not matched to a gene; V was cut back by 4 bases and J by 4 bases. Germline lookup yields CDR1 KGHSH and CDR2 LQKENI. This CDR3 has 15 amino acids.

The chain recombines TRBV4-3 with TRBJ2-7; TRBD1 matches at 7 bases. Germline CDR1 reads LGHNA; CDR2 reads YSLEER. The V segment lost 0 bases and the J segment 3 bases; nucleotides outside the gene matches: 11. This CDR3 has 17 residues. CDR3 protein: CASSQDPGDSSGYEQYF. The DNA for the CDR3 is TGCGCCAGCAGCCAAGATCCCGGGGACAGCAGCGGCTACGAGCAGTACTTC.

The chain links TRBV6-1 to TRBJ2-3; 10 bases match TRBD2. The CDR3 contains 17 residues. The germline gives CDR1 MNHNS, CDR2 SASEGT. The V gene end was trimmed by 1 base and the J gene end by 0 bases; junction bases not matched to a gene: 4. In nucleotides, the CDR3 is TGTGCCAGCAGTGAAGGTATTAGCGGGGGGAGCACAGATACGCAGTATTTT. This codes for CASSEGISGGSTDTQYF.

The chain couples TRBV30 to TRBJ2-2, with D perhaps matching TRBD1 (6 bases). This CDR3 contains 15 residues. CDR1 GTSNPN and CDR2 SVGIG come from the germline V gene (reference sequence). The germline V and J ends were trimmed by 5 bases and 6 bases, with 19 bases remaining between them. This CDR3 reads CAWWGAGAKSGELFF. The CDR3 region has the DNA TGTGCCTGGTGGGGAGCAGGGGCAAAGTCCGGGGAGCTGTTTTTT.

The rearrangement links TRBV2 to TRBJ1-2, with TRBD1 matching over 7 bases. This CDR3 comprises 12 residues. V was pared by 6 bases and J by 6 bases, with 4 bases of the junction left unmatched. CDR1 and CDR2 from the germline V gene are SNHLY and FYNNEI. CDR3 protein: CASSQTGDGYTF. DNA of the CDR3: TGTGCCAGCAGCCAAACAGGGGATGGCTACACCTTC. The variable domain in full, completed from reference TRBV2 and TRBJ1-2, reads EPEVTQTPSHQVTQMGQEVILRCVPISNHLYFYWYRQILGQKVEFLVSFYNNEISEKSEIFDDQFSVERPDGSNFTLKIRSTKLEDSAMYFCASSQTGDGYTFGSGTRLTVV.

The genes are TRBV30 and TRBJ1-5; D unclear. With 4 bases removed from V and 5 bases from J, the gap between germline ends came to 12 bases. The CDR3 covers 13 residues. In germline, CDR1 is GTSNPN, CDR2 SVGIG (reference sequence). CDR3 protein: CAWTTGFDQPQHF. In DNA form, the CDR3 reads TGTGCCTGGACGACGGGGTTCGATCAGCCCCAGCATTTT.

This chain joins TRBV7-2 and TRBJ1-1, with D uncertain. Germline V gene sequence: CDR1 SGHTA, CDR2 FQGNSA. The ends were cut back, 1 base at V and 3 bases at J, with 6 bases in the middle. The CDR3 covers 13 residues. The CDR3 DNA reads as TGTGCCAGCAGCTTAGTGAGGTACACTGAAGCTTTCTTT. Translated, it gives CASSLVRYTEAFF.

The chain employs TRBV6-5 and TRBJ1-1, with D maybe TRBD1 (6 bases). The CDR3 is 15 residues long. The V gene lost 5 bases and the J gene lost 8 bases, with 21 bases spanning the gap. Germline loops: CDR1 MNHEY, CDR2 SVGAGI. CDR3 DNA sequence: TGTGCCAGCAGTATCCGGTCCCCGGCGACAGGAGAAGCTTTCTTT. It codes for CASSIRSPATGEAFF.

The chain has TRBV2 and TRBJ2-1; 11 positions agree with TRBD2. The CDR3 runs to 16 residues. After removal of 8 bases from V and 4 bases from J, the junction contained 10 bases not matched to a gene. Looked up from germline, CDR1 is SNHLY and CDR2 is FYNNEI. CDR3 sequence reads: CASPAGLAGGYNEQFF. CDR3 bases: TGTGCCAGCCCCGCCGGGCTAGCGGGGGGATACAATGAGCAGTTCTTC.

The chain joins TRBV27 to TRBJ1-1, with a tentative D call TRBD1 (6 bases). This CDR3 is built from 14 residues. From germline, CDR1 is MNHEY and CDR2 SMNVEV (reference sequence). V lost 2 bases, J lost 8 bases, and 15 bases lay in between. The CDR3 nucleotides are TGTGCCAGCAGTTTACAGAACCGGGACAAAGAAGCTTTCTTT. It codes for CASSLQNRDKEAFF.

V and J are TRBV6-1 and TRBJ1-2; D remains unclear. The CDR3 loop spans 15 amino acids. Trimming removed 5 bases at V and 4 bases at J, with 17 bases between. The germline V gene encodes CDR1 MNHNS and CDR2 SASEGT. CDR3 protein: CASSQTLQAIYGYTF. Written as DNA, the CDR3 is TGTGCCAGCAGTCAAACCCTCCAGGCGATCTATGGCTACACCTTC.

The chain carries TRBV5-6 and TRBJ2-7, with D possibly matching TRBD1 (5 bases). This CDR3 is built from 14 residues. Germline values: CDR1 SGHDT, CDR2 YYEEEE. Trimming removed 2 bases from V and 7 bases from J, with 16 bases in between. Written as DNA, the CDR3 is TGTGCCAGCAGCTTAAAGACAGCTCCAAGGGAGCAGTACTTC. It translates to CASSLKTAPREQYF.

The V call is TRBV13, the J call TRBJ2-2; 7 bases are shared with TRBD1. Germline V gene sequence: CDR1 PRHDT, CDR2 FYEKMQ (reference sequence). This CDR3 region has 16 residues. V was clipped by 5 bases and J by 3 bases; unmatched bases: 9. CDR3 in DNA: TGTGCCAGCAGCCCTGACAGGGTATGGGACACCGGGGAGCTGTTTTTT. This sequence encodes CASSPDRVWDTGELFF.

This clone was observed a handful of times. The junction and the germline gene differ at one end; a read error may be behind it. The chain links TRBV7-9 to TRBJ1-2, with D maybe TRBD1 (6 bases). Germline assignment: CDR1 SEHNR and CDR2 FQNEAQ (reference sequence). The CDR3 has 16 amino acids. CDR3 loop: CSSSSQSGGRIGGYTF. The CDR3 DNA is TGTTCCAGCAGCTCCCAATCCGGGGGGCGCATCGGTGGCTACACCTTC.

The gene calls are TRBV6-6 and TRBJ1-6, with 7 nucleotides matching TRBD1. Germline V gene lookup returns CDR1 MNHNY and CDR2 SVGAGI (reference sequence). J lost 7 bases, V lost 7 bases, and 10 bases had no gene match. CDR3 size: 15 residues. CDR3 DNA: TGTGCCAGCATTGAATACAGGGGCTCGAATTCACCCCTCCACTTT. Amino acid sequence: CASIEYRGSNSPLHF.

This chain uses TRBV7-2 with TRBJ1-2; a weak D match, TRBD1 (5 bases). This CDR3 is 12 amino acids long. Germline values: CDR1 SGHTA, CDR2 FQGNSA. The V gene lost 5 bases and the J gene lost 7 bases, with 11 bases spanning the gap. Here the CDR3 reads CASSPPRVGYTF. The CDR3 nucleotides are TGTGCCAGCAGCCCACCCAGGGTTGGCTACACCTTC.

The J gene is TRBJ1-1, the V gene TRBV5-1; TRBD1 agrees at 7 bases. Germline V gene sequence: CDR1 SGHRS, CDR2 YFSETQ. V shed 0 bases and J 6 bases; nucleotides not matched to a gene: 2. CDR3 length equals 13 residues. The CDR3 DNA reads as TGCGCCAGCAGCTTGGAGGGGGCAGCTGAAGCTTTCTTT. Translation: CASSLEGAAEAFF.

The chain couples TRBV27 to TRBJ2-5; maybe TRBD2 (5 bases). The V gene's germline CDR1 is MNHEY and CDR2 SMNVEV (reference sequence). The CDR3 has 13 residues. V lost 4 bases and J 4 bases, leaving 10 bases between the germline ends. Written as DNA, the CDR3 is TGTGCCAGCAGTTATACGGGGTCAGAGACCCAGTACTTC. This translates into CASSYTGSETQYF.

The chain links TRBV19 to TRBJ2-1; 7 bases agree with TRBD1. V was pared by 10 bases and J by 11 bases, with 14 bases of the junction left unmatched. The CDR3 is 13 amino acids. Per germline, CDR1 LNHDA and CDR2 SQIVND (reference sequence). The CDR3 is CAISQGFPWQQFF. CDR3 bases: TGTGCCATCTCACAGGGGTTCCCGTGGCAGCAGTTCTTC.

This chain uses TRBV28 with TRBJ1-2, with D tentatively TRBD1 (6 bases). Germline CDR1 reads MDHEN; CDR2 reads SYDVKM. Trimming shortened V by 5 bases and J by 9 bases, and 13 bases separated the two germline ends. This CDR3 contains 12 residues. CDR3 sequence: CASSQGRESYTF. As DNA, the CDR3 is TGTGCCAGCAGTCAGGGGCGAGAGAGCTACACCTTC.

The V call is TRBV15, the J call TRBJ2-1; D unclear. Trimming shortened V by 0 bases and J by 8 bases, and 5 bases separated the two germline ends. This CDR3 has 12 amino acids. Germline values: CDR1 LNHNV, CDR2 YYDKDF (reference sequence). CDR3 DNA sequence: TGTGCCACCAGCAGAGATCTCCATGAGCAGTTCTTC. This sequence encodes CATSRDLHEQFF.